This T cell receptor beta chain was sequenced during a study of T cells in Graves' hyperthyroidism and ophthalmopathy. TCR beta CDR3 regions were amplified from RNA. Researchers ran a first-round RT-PCR on the TCR CDR3 using the HTBI primer set. A single record per CDR3 protein comes from TCRdb applying MiXCR to the multiplex PCR reads. The sample has a few hundred thousand distinct CDR3 sequences, roughly 13% seen once. Per germline, CDR1 MNHEY and CDR2 SMNVEV (reference sequence). Trimming took off 5 bases at V and 5 bases at J, with 13 bases between the two ends. The CDR3 consists of 14 residues. This clonotype was detected only a few times.

This TCR derives from a woman in her forties with Graves' ophthalmopathy. The chain joins TRBV27 to TRBJ1-5; D possibly corresponds to TRBD1 (5 bases). The specimen was blood. Here the CDR3 reads CASSGHWGYQPQHF. CDR3 coding DNA: TGTGCCAGCAGTGGCCATTGGGGGTATCAGCCCCAGCATTTT.